The TCR beta chain described here comes from a study of CD8 T cells in ankylosing spondylitis. The CDR3 runs to 14 residues. Deletions cut 5 bases from V and 1 base from J, with 11 bases between. TCRdb reprocessed the 5' RACE reads with MiXCR, giving one entry per CDR3 protein. The sample holds hundreds of thousands of distinct CDR3 sequences, over 9.5% seen once. Points from the study as a whole: Made up of eight or nine highly homologous variants, a TCR beta motif appeared characteristic of ankylosing spondylitis blood.

This clonotype has a count of ten or more. The antigen remains unidentified. The chain combines TRBV12-3 or TRBV12-4 with TRBJ1-1; D uncertain. What was sequenced was blood, either unsorted or a sorted T cell fraction (not recorded which). This receptor was identified in a male donor with ankylosing spondylitis. For the CDR3, the DNA is TGTGCCAGCAGTATATCCGGGGAGAACACTGAAGCTTTCTTT. This sequence encodes CASSISGENTEAFF.